Listed below are T cell receptor beta chains from one sample, sequenced in a study of cytomegalovirus exposure and HLA in healthy donors. Using immunoSEQ multiplex PCR, the repertoire was profiled, and TCRdb retains in-frame clones only, with some absent. In the table there are 95,000 to 150,000 clones, about 76% of which are singletons. The sequenced sample consisted of PBMCs. The receptors originated from a woman between 55 and 75 years old in good health and CMV-seropositive. CDR3s include the opening cysteine and the closing phenylalanine or tryptophan.

TRBJ2-7 | TRBV19 | CASSIVEGVSYEQYF
TRBJ2-3 | TRBV5-5 | CASSWASGRATDTQYF
TRBJ1-1 | TRBV5-1 | CASSQRTGALNTEAFF
TRBJ1-1 | TRBV18 | CASSPTGNTEAFF
TRBJ1-2 | TRBV28 | CASSFSTANYGYTF
TRBJ2-7 | TRBV7-8 | CASSLADGWTGYEQYF
TRBJ1-2 | TRBV30 | CAWSVRTGGTF
TRBJ2-3 | TRBV29-1 | CSVERGGDTQYF
TRBJ2-5 | TRBV29-1 | CSVKLAGAGKTQYF
TRBJ2-4 | TRBV5-4 | CASSYRTGEQNIQYF
TRBJ2-7 | TRBV5-1 | CASSLLYTSGTSYEQYF
TRBJ1-1 | TRBV19 | CASSTYSGNTEAFF
TRBJ1-4 | TRBV5-5 | CASSSQWGGGIEKLFF
TRBJ2-3 | TRBV5-1 | CASSFPGEDTQYF
TRBJ2-7 | TRBV6-5 | CASSYSSGGTYEQYF
TRBJ2-1 | TRBV7-9 | CASSLQTGPSANEQFF
TRBJ2-3 | TRBV5-1 | CASSPGTSHNTDTQYF
TRBJ2-2 | TRBV6-5 | CATSRLAVNTGELFF
TRBJ2-7 | TRBV5-4 | CASSPGLAGEQYF
TRBJ2-2 | TRBV7-2 | CASSLVLRGGDGELFF
TRBJ2-1 | TRBV4-3 | CASSLQRGVSNEQFF
TRBJ2-5 | TRBV28 | CASNPGTSMKTQYF
TRBJ2-2 | TRBV12-5 | CASGLVQANTGELFF
TRBJ2-7 | TRBV19 | CASSLRTGQGTYEQYF
TRBJ1-1 | TRBV14 | CASSLQQGPNTEAFF
TRBJ1-5 | TRBV7-9 | CASSPQGAGNQPQHF
TRBJ1-1 | TRBV14 | CASSQTLNTEAFF